The 29 T cell receptor beta chains below were found in one sample sequenced in a study of cytomegalovirus exposure and HLA in healthy donors. With 60 Vbeta and 13 Jbeta primers, the PCR was carried out. Some clones are missing from TCRdb's copy, which holds only in-frame ones; the method was immunoSEQ multiplex PCR. The repertoire includes around 150,000 clones, about 79% of them detected once, and 0.98% sits in the top ten. Sequenced material: PBMCs. The receptors were gathered from a woman in her forties or fifties in good health and CMV-seropositive.

V is TRBV7-9 and J is TRBJ2-1; D gene ambiguous. The germline V and J ends were trimmed by 6 bases and 8 bases, with 8 bases remaining between them. There are 11 residues in the CDR3. Germline values: CDR1 SEHNR, CDR2 FQNEAQ (reference sequence). The CDR3 is CASSPSHEQFF. CDR3 bases: TGTGCCAGCAGTCCCTCTCATGAGCAGTTCTTC. Full variable domain (outside the CDR3, taken from reference TRBV7-9 and TRBJ2-1): DTGVSQNPRHKITKRGQNVTFRCDPISEHNRLYWYRQTLGQGPEFLTYFQNEAQLEKSRLLSDRFSAERPKGSFSTLEIQRTEQGDSAMYLCASSPSHEQFFGPGTRLTVL.

This clone appeared once. The CDR3 here is CASSLRTSGNYEQYF. DNA for the CDR3: TGTGCCAGCAGTTTGAGGACTAGCGGGAATTACGAGCAGTACTTC. This rearrangement joins TRBV27 to TRBJ2-7, with 12 bases that match TRBD2. Germline-derived CDR1 and CDR2 are MNHEY and SMNVEV (reference sequence). V was pared by 3 bases and J by 4 bases, with 4 bases of the junction left unmatched. The CDR3 loop spans 15 amino acids.

This clone was recorded once. The chain has TRBV7-2 and TRBJ2-1; TRBD1 aligns across 12 bases. Germline values: CDR1 SGHTA, CDR2 FQGNSA. V lost 5 bases, J lost 4 bases, and 12 bases stayed unmatched. The CDR3 is 18 residues long. For the CDR3, the DNA is TGTGCCAGCAGCAACCGGGACAGGGGGCGTCGGGATTACAATGAGCAGTTCTTC. Amino acids: CASSNRDRGRRDYNEQFF.

The V gene is TRBV6-5, the J gene TRBJ2-3, with TRBD2 matching 9 bases. Per the germline V gene, CDR1 is MNHEY and CDR2 is SVGAGI. V was clipped by 4 bases and J by 0 bases; unmatched bases: 5. The CDR3 runs 16 residues. In nucleotides, the CDR3 is TGTGCCAGCAGTTTCCGGGCGGGGGGGAGCACAGATACGCAGTATTTT. Its protein product is CASSFRAGGSTDTQYF.

The chain has TRBV4-1 and TRBJ1-5, with 8 bases identical to TRBD1. CDR3 length equals 16 residues. CDR1 and CDR2 from the germline V gene are MGHRA and YSYEKL. V trimming: 1 base; J trimming: 5 bases; junction bases outside the gene matches: 7. The CDR3 is CASSQAWAGGDQPQHF. In DNA, the CDR3 is TGCGCCAGCAGCCAAGCTTGGGCAGGGGGCGATCAGCCCCAGCATTTT.

This chain uses TRBV18 with TRBJ1-4; weak D call: TRBD1 (5 bases). The closer fit of TRBJ2-2 to the DNA end suggests the J call may be wrong. From germline, CDR1 is KGHSH and CDR2 LQKENI. This CDR3 spans 12 amino acids. This CDR3 reads CASSPRAGELFF. The CDR3 region has the DNA TGTGCCAGCTCACCCAGGGCAGGGGAGCTGTTTTTT.

This clone was counted only a few times. The V call is TRBV5-1, the J call TRBJ2-7; possibly TRBD2 for D (5 bases). V was cut by 1 base and J by 7 bases, with 12 bases left in between. CDR3 length: 13 residues. Germline lookup yields CDR1 SGHRS and CDR2 YFSETQ. The CDR3 sequence is CASSLRTLGEQYF. CDR3 DNA sequence: TGCGCCAGCAGCTTGAGGACTTTAGGGGAGCAGTACTTC.

The chain is built from TRBV10-3 and TRBJ1-5, with 8 bases matching TRBD1. The V gene end was trimmed by 3 bases and the J gene end by 7 bases; junction bases not matched to a gene: 11. The germline gives CDR1 ENHRY, CDR2 SYGVKD. The CDR3 length is 16 residues. Here the CDR3 reads CAISDGVGTGIQPQHF. The CDR3 DNA follows: TGTGCCATCAGTGACGGGGTGGGGACAGGAATACAGCCCCAGCATTTT.

This CDR3 reads CASSLEGQGDRHF. Written as DNA, the CDR3 is TGTGCCAGCAGCTTAGAGGGACAGGGTGACCGGCATTTT. The chain has TRBV7-2 and TRBJ1-5; 9 nucleotides match TRBD1. Looked up from germline, CDR1 is SGHTA and CDR2 is FQGNSA. V lost 1 base, J lost 15 bases, and 7 bases stayed unmatched. CDR3 size: 13 residues.

This chain joins TRBV28 and TRBJ1-3; D is perhaps TRBD1 (6 bases). CDR1 and CDR2 (germline): MDHEN, SYDVKM. The CDR3 covers 16 residues. Trimming removed 6 bases from V and 0 bases from J, with 15 bases in between. The CDR3 protein is CASSTHQGTSGNTIYF. CDR3 in DNA: TGTGCCAGCAGCACCCACCAGGGGACCTCTGGAAACACCATATATTTT.

This chain links TRBV5-4 with TRBJ2-1; 11 positions match TRBD2. This CDR3 spans 13 amino acids. The germline gives CDR1 SGHNT, CDR2 YYREEE (reference sequence). The V gene end was trimmed by 9 bases and the J gene end by 10 bases; junction bases not matched to a gene: 9. This chain's CDR3 is CATLAGGVGEQFF. In DNA form, the CDR3 reads TGTGCCACCCTAGCGGGAGGAGTAGGGGAGCAGTTCTTC.

The chain links TRBV30 to TRBJ2-7; D is undetermined. Germline lookup yields CDR1 GTSNPN and CDR2 SVGIG (reference sequence). The CDR3 sequence is 12 residues long. The ends were cut back, 4 bases at V and 0 bases at J, with 7 bases in the middle. The CDR3 reads CAWKRTSYEQYF. In DNA, the CDR3 is TGTGCCTGGAAGCGAACCTCCTACGAGCAGTACTTC.

A single count supports this clone. The genes are TRBV27 and TRBJ2-5; 11 positions match TRBD1. CDR3 length equals 17 residues. V was clipped by 8 bases and J by 5 bases; unmatched bases: 16. Germline V lookup: CDR1 MNHEY, CDR2 SMNVEV (reference sequence). In nucleotides, the CDR3 is TGTGCCAGCGGGGGAAAATCCGGGACAGGGGGGTTCGAGACCCAGTACTTC. It codes for CASGGKSGTGGFETQYF.

The rearrangement joins TRBV9 to TRBJ1-1; 7 bases are shared with TRBD1. The length of the CDR3 is 19 residues. V lost 0 bases and J lost 8; bases outside the gene matches: 22. Germline CDR1 SGDLS, CDR2 YYNGEE. Written as DNA, the CDR3 is TGTGCCAGCAGCGTAGGACCGACAGGGCCGCGAGGCCCGCGGACCGAAGCTTTCTTT. Protein sequence: CASSVGPTGPRGPRTEAFF.

The chain combines TRBV6-5 with TRBJ2-7, with D perhaps matching TRBD1 (6 bases). The V gene lost 4 bases and the J gene lost 2 bases, with 12 bases spanning the gap. Germline CDR1 reads MNHEY; CDR2 reads SVGAGI. This CDR3 has 14 amino acids. For the CDR3, the DNA is TGTGCCAGCAGTTTTACAGGGCTCCCCTACGAGCAGTACTTC. Its protein is CASSFTGLPYEQYF.

The chain carries TRBV11-2 and TRBJ2-7; no definite D call. CDR3 length equals 14 residues. Germline-derived CDR1 and CDR2 are SGHAT and FQNNGV. The V and J ends lost 5 bases and 3 bases respectively, with 14 bases between them. The CDR3 spells CASSRERLVYEQYF. CDR3 DNA: TGTGCCAGCAGCCGAGAACGTCTAGTCTACGAGCAGTACTTC.

The chain couples TRBV5-4 to TRBJ2-3, with unresolved D. V was cut by 4 bases and J by 4 bases, with 13 bases left in between. CDR3 length: 14 amino acids. Per germline, CDR1 SGHNT and CDR2 YYREEE (reference sequence). The CDR3 loop reads CASSPDLRADTQYF. The CDR3 DNA reads as TGTGCCAGCAGCCCCGACCTCCGGGCAGATACGCAGTATTTT.

The chain employs TRBV7-2 and TRBJ2-1; possibly TRBD2 for D (6 bases). V was clipped by 4 bases and J by 6 bases, with 13 bases between them. The germline gives CDR1 SGHTA, CDR2 FQGNSA. There are 14 residues in the CDR3. CDR3 coding DNA: TGTGCCAGCAGCTCACGATCGGGAGTCAATGAGCAGTTCTTC. It specifies CASSSRSGVNEQFF.

This chain links TRBV7-8 with TRBJ2-5; D may be TRBD1 (6 bases). The V gene lost 6 bases and the J gene lost 1 base, with 21 bases spanning the gap. The CDR3 is 17 amino acids. The germline CDR1 and CDR2 sequences are SGHVS and FQNEAQ. CDR3 in DNA: TGTGCCAGCAGTTTACTCAACAGGGTGCAGGGCCAAGAGACCCAGTACTTC. Amino acid sequence: CASSLLNRVQGQETQYF.

This sequence joins TRBV11-2 and TRBJ2-4; D is unresolved. The V gene lost 5 bases and the J gene lost 4 bases, with 9 bases spanning the gap. Germline assignment: CDR1 SGHAT and CDR2 FQNNGV. This CDR3 comprises 13 residues. Here the CDR3 DNA reads TGTGCCAGCAGCCAGGATCAAAAAAACATTCAGTACTTC. It translates to CASSQDQKNIQYF.

The chain couples TRBV5-1 to TRBJ2-7, with 11 nucleotides matching TRBD2. The CDR3 loop spans 14 amino acids. V was pared by 5 bases and J by 7 bases, with 8 bases of the junction left unmatched. Germline CDR1 is SGHRS and CDR2 is YFSETQ. In DNA form, the CDR3 reads TGCGCCAGCAGACCTAGCGGGGGGCCCTTGGAGCAGTACTTC. Its protein product is CASRPSGGPLEQYF.

The J gene is TRBJ1-6, the V gene TRBV9, with 8 bases that match TRBD1. The CDR3 sequence is 13 residues long. Germline V gene data show CDR1 as SGDLS and CDR2 as YYNGEE. The junction had 4 bases not matched to a gene; V was cut back by 2 bases and J by 12 bases. The CDR3 sequence: CASSVVTGGPLHF. The CDR3 DNA follows: TGTGCCAGCAGCGTGGTTACAGGGGGACCCCTCCACTTT. Using reference TRBV9 and TRBJ1-6 for the parts outside the CDR3, the full variable domain is DSGVTQTPKHLITATGQRVTLRCSPRSGDLSVYWYQQSLDQGLQFLIQYYNGEERAKGNILERFSAQQFPDLHSELNLSSLELGDSALYFCASSVVTGGPLHFGNGTRLTVT.

For the CDR3, the DNA is TGCGCCAGCAGCTCGGCGGGGGGACAAGAGACCCAGTACTTC. Residues: CASSSAGGQETQYF. The chain links TRBV5-1 to TRBJ2-5; 8 bases are a match to TRBD2. Germline CDR1 SGHRS, CDR2 YFSETQ. J gave up 2 bases and V 3 bases, and 3 bases lay outside the gene matches. This CDR3 contains 14 residues.

This clone came up a few times. The chain is built from TRBV5-6 and TRBJ1-2; 8 bases line up with TRBD1. Germline CDR1 and CDR2: SGHDT and YYEEEE. This CDR3 has 16 residues. The V segment lost 2 bases and the J segment 8 bases; nucleotides outside the gene matches: 14. The CDR3: CASSFGITGTGGGYTF. In DNA, the CDR3 is TGTGCCAGCAGCTTCGGAATCACCGGGACAGGAGGCGGCTACACCTTC. The full variable domain, with the rest looked up from reference TRBV5-6 and TRBJ1-2, is DAGVTQSPTHLIKTRGQQVTLRCSPKSGHDTVSWYQQALGQGPQFIFQYYEEEERQRGNFPDRFSGHQFPNYSSELNVNALLLGDSALYLCASSFGITGTGGGYTFGSGTRLTVV.

V is TRBV28 and J is TRBJ1-3; the D is unclear. This CDR3 comprises 15 residues. V dropped 5 bases and J dropped 0 bases, with 11 bases sitting between them. Germline CDR1 MDHEN, CDR2 SYDVKM. The CDR3 DNA follows: TGTGCCAGCAGTCCCCCAGGAAACTCTGGAAACACCATATATTTT. Its translation is CASSPPGNSGNTIYF.

J is TRBJ1-2 and V is TRBV6-5, with D maybe TRBD1 (6 bases). Germline V lookup: CDR1 MNHEY, CDR2 SVGAGI. CDR3 length: 12 amino acids. Deletions cut 11 bases from V and 6 bases from J, with 16 bases between. DNA of the CDR3: TGTGCCGTCCTCACAGGGAACGATGGCTACACCTTC. This translates into CAVLTGNDGYTF.

The rearrangement joins TRBV2 to TRBJ2-5; 11 bases agree with TRBD2. CDR1 and CDR2 (germline): SNHLY, FYNNEI. The V gene end was trimmed by 3 bases and the J gene end by 2 bases; junction bases not matched to a gene: 2. This CDR3 has 15 residues. This CDR3 reads CASSDLAGGQETQYF. CDR3 coding DNA: TGTGCCAGCAGTGACCTAGCGGGGGGACAAGAGACCCAGTACTTC.

CDR3 coding DNA: TGTGCCTGGAGCCCGGGACAGACAAACACTGAAGCTTTCTTT. This sequence encodes CAWSPGQTNTEAFF. This chain connects TRBV30 to TRBJ1-1; the match to TRBD1 covers 7 bases. The ends lost 3 bases at V and 2 bases at J; junction bases unmatched: 6. CDR3 size: 14 residues. Germline-derived CDR1 and CDR2 are GTSNPN and SVGIG (reference sequence).

This chain uses TRBV5-1 with TRBJ2-1, with 8 positions matching TRBD1. CDR1 is SGHRS, CDR2 YFSETQ, per germline. The CDR3 has 16 amino acids. V lost 4 bases, J lost 2 bases, and 8 bases stayed unmatched. The CDR3 region is CASSPPAGGTYNEQFF. The CDR3, as DNA: TGCGCCAGCAGCCCCCCGGCAGGGGGCACCTACAATGAGCAGTTCTTC.